The entry that follows covers one T cell receptor (beta chain) sequence. This clonotype has ten or more counts. Its binding antigen is unknown. No base quality information exists; no much larger clone differs at one position. These data are taken from a study of T cells in Graves' hyperthyroidism and ophthalmopathy (dated 2019 in TCRdb). About the full investigation: Peripheral blood samples were taken at initial diagnosis, before any treatment was given. TCR V-J signatures able to tell the groups apart were searched for in a discovery cohort of more than 90 patients, of whom more than 40 had Graves' ophthalmopathy and around 58 had stable Graves' hyperthyroidism. Whether ophthalmopathy could be predicted prospectively was tested in an independent validation cohort made up of 18 hyperthyroidism patients plus 17 patients who later progressed to ophthalmopathy. For training and testing, the 100 or so patients in the discovery cohort were randomly divided in a 7:3 ratio. Thyroid tissue and blood T-cell repertoires from about six Graves' hyperthyroidism patients were also compared in the study. Once sampling was done, hyperthyroidism patients were given methimazole at a starting dose of 30 mg daily, whereas ophthalmopathy patients were given high-dose intravenous methylprednisolone. The paper describes TCR Vbeta CDR3 sequencing of 135 peripheral blood samples, made up of 43 ophthalmopathy patients, 70 to 75 hyperthyroidism patients and 17 progressor patients. General findings and caveats noted by the study authors: Ophthalmopathy was separated from stable hyperthyroidism by a 13 V-J signature model, with 87.88% sensitivity and approximately 84% specificity obtained in cross-validation and 80%/75% obtained in testing. Sample size was not statistically predetermined, and blinding of investigators to group allocation was not performed. Blood samples also contained most of the expanded thyroid clonotypes (frequency above 0.001), which suggests that blood repertoires may reflect thyroid immune responses. In validation, progression to ophthalmopathy was predicted by the model with 65% to 71% sensitivity and 72.22% specificity, a median of 6.5 months before onset.

Ophthalmopathy patients had moderately to severely active disease, Clinical Activity Score of at least 3, NOSPECS grade of at least 4, and duration under 3 months. The study excluded patients with uncontrolled infections, other autoimmune diseases, pregnancy or lactation. Diagnoses were based on clinical symptoms, serum thyroxine and TRAb, thyroid ultrasound and orbital computed tomography. PBMCs were separated from under 12 ml of fresh peripheral blood using Ficoll-Paque density gradient centrifugation. Total RNA was extracted with Trizol reagent, and quality was checked on an Agilent 2100 Bioanalyzer. The TCR beta CDR3 regions were amplified from the RNA transcripts. For the first round of RT-PCR on the TCR CDR3, the HTBI primer set was used together with the Qiagen OneStep RT-PCR kit. The libraries were constructed in a second round of multiplex PCR and then size-selected and purified. Sequencing of the libraries was done on an Illumina HiSeq2000 using paired-end 100 bp reads. The authors' analysis ran thus. SOAPnuke was used to process the raw data, with reads discarded if the reads contained adapters or uncalled bases, had a mean Phred below 15, or lacked an exact constant-primer or identifier match. COPE v1.2.5 was used to merge the high-quality paired reads, and each unique nucleotide sequence was defined as a clonotype. MiTCR v1.1 was used to align clonotypes to the IMGT TRBV, TRBD and TRBJ reference segments. Only V-J combinations with frequency above 0.0001, covering 99.2% of repertoires, were analysed. The TCS score was defined as the ratio of F50 (clonal expansion) to E x V (chaos), calculated using BLOSUM62-based TCRdist between CDR3 peptides within each V-J. Welch's t-statistics and random forest reduced 500 to 650 V-J features to 13, which were used in a naive Bayes classifier (R e1071). Clones were called with MiXCR by TCRdb after fastp trimmed the public reads at Q25, and only in-frame beta chains were retained. For every CDR3 protein sequence, its rows merge into one entry that carries the most common genes and DNA. In this record, the V and J calls reflect TCRdb's handling and not the investigators' own analysis. The sample contains 350,000 or so distinct CDR3 sequences, 15% to 20% of them found a single time. In total, the top ten clones hold 15% to 17% of the sample.

The CDR3, cysteine through phenylalanine, is 11 amino acids long. Only the CDR3 part of the read is kept: 33 bases, read in frame from the first base. Via the germline V gene, CDR1 is LGHNT and CDR2 FRNRAP. V loses 8 bases of germline sequence and J loses 8 bases, and the interval between the two ends is 9 bases. The material sequenced was blood. This receptor was taken from a woman between 40 and 50 years old with Graves' ophthalmopathy. The chain couples TRBV12-5 to TRBJ2-2; the D segment cannot be called with confidence. The CDR3 sequence is CASYFKGELFF. The nucleotide sequence is TGTGCTAGTTATTTTAAGGGGGAGCTGTTTTTT.